The entry that follows covers one T cell receptor beta chain sequence. Treatment meaning: preoperative locoregional IRX-2 cytokine immunotherapy. Patients received preoperative, locoregional IRX-2 cytokine immunotherapy in a phase Ib study. The CDR3 length is 16 residues. Trimming took 6 bases from V and 3 from J, leaving 21 bases between them. The data were taken from a study of preoperative IRX-2 immunotherapy in early breast cancer. This table comes from immunoSEQ multiplex PCR, and its TCRdb copy is limited to in-frame clones, with some not included. This sample has about 26,000 clones, with around 74% found just once.

The specimen comprised lymph node tissue, sampled after IRX-2 immunotherapy. The V gene is TRBV23-1, the J gene TRBJ2-7, with D possibly called TRBD1 or TRBD2 (6 bases each). TRBV23-1 is given ORF status, its function remaining uncertain. This TCR was recovered from a human donor with breast cancer. The DNA for the CDR3 is TGCGCCAGCAGCCAAGGGGAGGAGGGGGGCCTCTACGAGCAGTACTTC. Translating gives CASSQGEEGGLYEQYF.